This TCR beta chain is from a study of T cell changes during pregnancy in multiple sclerosis. This clone showed up just a few times. Libraries were prepared by immunoSEQ multiplex PCR; TCRdb keeps only in-frame clonotypes and omits some of them. The profile shows approximately 88,000 clones, around 94% of them singletons. Germline CDR1 is SGHNT and CDR2 is YYREEE (reference sequence). The length of the CDR3 is 17 residues. J lost 4 bases, V lost 0 bases, and 8 bases had no gene match. This sequence was found in a female donor with multiple sclerosis, enrolled in a pregnancy study. This chain uses TRBV5-4 with TRBJ2-7; 12 positions agree with TRBD1. This specimen was peripheral blood, taken in the third trimester of pregnancy. CDR3 protein: CASSLAMGTGGKYEQYF. The CDR3 coding sequence is TGTGCCAGCAGCTTGGCTATGGGGACAGGGGGCAAGTACGAGCAGTACTTC.